Presented here are 11 T cell receptor beta chains from one specimen sequenced in a study of blood T cells in healthy people across ages. Combining a sample-barcoded 5' primer with a J-beta primer mix, a second PCR ran for roughly 7 to 12 cycles. TCRdb re-analysed the 5' RACE reads in MiXCR, keeping a single row per CDR3 protein. This sample yields roughly 800,000 distinct CDR3 sequences, of which about 55% are seen a single time; approximately 41% belongs to the top ten. Sequencing was performed on blood. The receptors originated from a man aged 80 or over in good health.

This chain joins TRBV20-1 and TRBJ1-4; D gene ambiguous. Trimming removed 4 bases at V and 8 bases at J, with 17 bases between. In germline, CDR1 is DFQATT, CDR2 SNEGSKA (reference sequence). The CDR3 runs to 14 residues. The CDR3 loop reads CSAKLGPGGEKLFF. The CDR3 region has the DNA TGCAGTGCTAAGTTAGGGCCGGGAGGGGAAAAACTGTTTTTT.

The genes are TRBV20-1 and TRBJ2-6, with TRBD1 matching over 8 bases. Losses at the gene ends were 5 bases for V and 0 bases for J; bases not matched to a gene: 9. In germline, CDR1 is DFQATT, CDR2 SNEGSKA (reference sequence). The CDR3 is 17 residues long. CDR3 DNA: TGCAGTGCTTATTCCGGGACAGGAGACTCTGGGGCCAACGTCCTGACTTTC. This encodes CSAYSGTGDSGANVLTF.

Concerning this clonotype: One end of the junction does not line up with germline, which may come from a read error. CDR3 protein: CVSSDGTPNEQYF. CDR3 nucleotide sequence: TGTGTCAGCAGCGACGGGACTCCCAATGAGCAGTACTTC. This chain uses TRBV5-6 with TRBJ2-4; TRBD2 is a possible D gene (6 bases). The CDR3 loop spans 13 amino acids. The germline CDR1 and CDR2 sequences are SGHDT and YYEEEE.

This clonotype was observed a single time. The CDR3 DNA reads as TGTGCCAGCAGCGCGACAGGGTCTGGAAACACCATATATTTT. It specifies CASSATGSGNTIYF. This chain connects TRBV9 to TRBJ1-3; TRBD1 aligns across 7 bases. Germline loops: CDR1 SGDLS, CDR2 YYNGEE. The junction had 1 base not matched to a gene; V was cut back by 3 bases and J by 1 base. The CDR3 loop spans 14 amino acids.

The chain joins TRBV9 to TRBJ2-3, with D maybe TRBD2 (5 bases). In germline, CDR1 is SGDLS, CDR2 YYNGEE. The V and J ends lost 2 bases and 10 bases respectively, with 20 bases between them. This CDR3 comprises 15 residues. The CDR3 DNA reads TGTGCCAGCAGCGTTTCTACCCCCCCTAGCTCTTCGCAGTATTTT. Amino acid sequence: CASSVSTPPSSSQYF.

This clonotype came up once. A read error may produce the germline difference seen at one junction end. J is TRBJ2-3 and V is TRBV27, with TRBD2 identical over 13 bases. CDR1 and CDR2 from the germline V gene are MNHEY and SMNVEV (reference sequence). This CDR3 region has 18 residues. The CDR3 spells CASSPSGLAGVGTDTHYF. In DNA, the CDR3 is TGTGCCAGCAGTCCCAGCGGACTAGCGGGAGTGGGCACAGATACGCATTATTTT.

The chain uses TRBV3-1 and TRBJ1-1; 8 bases line up with TRBD1. The V gene's germline CDR1 is LGHDT and CDR2 YNNKEL (reference sequence). CDR3 length equals 14 residues. Losses at the gene ends were 1 base for V and 10 bases for J; bases not matched to a gene: 8. CDR3 sequence reads: CASSQGGRGQVAFF. DNA of the CDR3: TGTGCCAGCAGCCAAGGGGGCAGGGGGCAGGTAGCTTTCTTT.

This sequence joins TRBV12-3 or TRBV12-4 and TRBJ2-7; 7 nucleotides align to TRBD1. V was pared by 3 bases and J by 7 bases, with 9 bases of the junction left unmatched. The CDR3 runs to 14 residues. The CDR3 DNA follows: TGTGCCAGCAGTTTGACAGGGCTCATGGATGAGCAGTACTTC. Translated, it gives CASSLTGLMDEQYF.

The genes are TRBV7-9 and TRBJ2-1; D is ambiguous. This CDR3 has 16 amino acids. V shed 1 base and J shed 2 bases, with 12 bases lying between them. Germline loops: CDR1 SEHNR, CDR2 FQNEAQ (reference sequence). The CDR3 reads CASSLGTGLTYNEQFF. The CDR3 DNA sequence: TGTGCCAGCAGCTTAGGTACGGGTCTTACCTACAATGAGCAGTTCTTC.

This clonotype has more than one count but fewer than ten. This chain connects TRBV20-1 to TRBJ2-7; 10 positions match TRBD1. The V and J ends lost 6 bases and 3 bases, in that order; junction bases with no gene match: 11. Germline V gene lookup returns CDR1 DFQATT and CDR2 SNEGSKA (reference sequence). The CDR3 has 15 amino acids. The CDR3: CSASSRDRGIYEQYF. CDR3 DNA: TGCAGTGCCAGCAGCCGGGACAGGGGTATCTACGAGCAGTACTTC.

The rearrangement links TRBV3-1 to TRBJ2-7, with TRBD1 identical over 10 bases. The CDR3 is 15 residues long. V shed 4 bases and J 7 bases; nucleotides not matched to a gene: 10. The germline gives CDR1 LGHDT, CDR2 YNNKEL (reference sequence). The CDR3 protein is CASSRGQGGTGEQYF. The CDR3 DNA is TGTGCCAGCAGCCGAGGACAGGGGGGTACCGGGGAGCAGTACTTC.